Given below is one TCR beta chain in context. Its antigen is not identified. These data belong to a study of T-cell memory formation after mild COVID-19. Broader study findings: CD4+ bias marked clones expanding day 15 to 37, unlike balanced contracting clones. Contracting CD8+ clones were enriched in EMRA, CD4+ mainly in CM and EM.

With 5 bases removed from V and 6 bases from J, the gap between germline ends came to 16 bases. The germline gives CDR1 SGHAT, CDR2 FQNNGV. This CDR3 region has 14 residues. Using constant-segment primers, 5'RACE produced TCR alpha and TCR beta cDNA libraries carrying sample barcodes and UMIs. In TCRdb, the 5' RACE reads were re-called with MiXCR into one record per CDR3 protein. The top ten clones hold around 29% of a sample with roughly 80,000 distinct CDR3 sequences, over 11% of them seen once. The receptor's source is an adult woman who had mild COVID-19 (a few samples of this study predate the infection). Cell type and time point are not known. Sequencing used PBMCs or a T cell subset sorted from them (not recorded which). The chain is built from TRBV11-2 and TRBJ1-2, with a tentative D call TRBD1 (5 bases). CDR3 coding DNA: TGTGCCAGCAGCCCATCTTCAGGGTCTAATGGCTACACCTTC. Protein: CASSPSSGSNGYTF. Full variable domain (outside the CDR3, taken from reference TRBV11-2 and TRBJ1-2): EAGVAQSPRYKIIEKRQSVAFWCNPISGHATLYWYQQILGQGPKLLIQFQNNGVVDDSQLPKDRFSAERLKGVDSTLKIQPAKLEDSAVYLCASSPSSGSNGYTFGSGTRLTVV.